This is a list of T cell receptor beta chains from one sample in a study of cytomegalovirus exposure and HLA in healthy donors. Repertoires were generated with immunoSEQ multiplex PCR, while TCRdb's copy carries only in-frame clones and drops some. The sample shows around 65,000 clones, about 85% of them seen only once. The sequencing sample was made of PBMCs. The receptors come from a female donor in good health and CMV-seronegative. CDR3s include the opening cysteine and the closing phenylalanine or tryptophan. Each record gives: CDR3 length, J gene, D gene, V gene, clone size, CDR3 DNA, CDR3 protein. A D gene is named only where the DNA matches it firmly. The size entry is marked missing in some rows and otherwise reads once, few, many or a size class.

length: 13; J: TRBJ2-2; D: NA; V: TRBV5-4; size: NA; DNA: TGTGCCAGCAGAACTCAGGAGGTCGGGGAGCTGTTTTTT; CDR3: CASRTQEVGELFF
length: 11; J: TRBJ2-3; D: NA; V: TRBV29-1; size: few; DNA: TGCAGCGTTGCTAGCACAGATACGCAGTATTTT; CDR3: CSVASTDTQYF
length: 14; J: TRBJ1-1; D: TRBD1; V: TRBV28; size: NA; DNA: TGTGCCAGCAGTCCAGGGGGCTCGAACACTGAAGCTTTCTTT; CDR3: CASSPGGSNTEAFF
length: 15; J: TRBJ1-5; D: TRBD1; V: TRBV28; size: NA; DNA: TGTGCCAGCAGTTTTCGACGGACAGGCGGTCAGCCCCAGCATTTT; CDR3: CASSFRRTGGQPQHF
length: 17; J: TRBJ2-5; D: TRBD2; V: TRBV5-1; size: NA; DNA: TGCGCCAGCAGCTTGGCCGGAGGTAGCGGGGGGGCCGTGGCCCAGTACTTC; CDR3: CASSLAGGSGGAVAQYF
length: 15; J: TRBJ2-2; D: TRBD2; V: TRBV18; size: NA; DNA: TGTGCCAGCTCAATCTCTAGCGGTAACACCGGGGAGCTGTTTTTT; CDR3: CASSISSGNTGELFF
length: 12; J: TRBJ2-1; D: NA; V: TRBV4-1; size: once; DNA: TGCGCCAGCAGCCACGGAGATAATGAGCAGTTCTTC; CDR3: CASSHGDNEQFF
length: 13; J: TRBJ2-7; D: NA; V: TRBV7-3; size: NA; DNA: TGTGCCAGCAGCTTATCGCTAGCTTCCGAGCAGTACTTC; CDR3: CASSLSLASEQYF
length: 14; J: TRBJ2-7; D: NA; V: TRBV4-3; size: NA; DNA: TGCGCCAGCAGCCCCCGGGAGAATCCCTACGAGCAGTACTTC; CDR3: CASSPRENPYEQYF
length: 16; J: TRBJ1-2; D: NA; V: TRBV2; size: once; DNA: TGTGCCAGCAGTGATTTGGGTGGGGCCTCGGCCTATGGCTACACCTTC; CDR3: CASSDLGGASAYGYTF
length: 15; J: TRBJ2-5; D: NA; V: TRBV11-2; size: once; DNA: TGTGCCAGCAGCACCTGGGACACCGAGGAGGAGACCCAGTACTTC; CDR3: CASSTWDTEEETQYF
length: 14; J: TRBJ2-1; D: NA; V: TRBV25-1; size: once; DNA: TGTGCCAGCAGTCAAGGCGGGGGCCTCAATGAGCAGTTCTTC; CDR3: CASSQGGGLNEQFF
length: 14; J: TRBJ1-1; D: NA; V: TRBV18; size: NA; DNA: TGTGCCAGCTCACCTGGGGCGTCTATGGCTGAAGCTTTCTTT; CDR3: CASSPGASMAEAFF
length: 16; J: TRBJ2-1; D: TRBD2; V: TRBV7-3; size: few; DNA: TGTGCCAGCAGCTTAAAGGGACTAGAGGTCTCGAATGAGCAGTTCTTC; CDR3: CASSLKGLEVSNEQFF
length: 15; J: TRBJ2-1; D: NA; V: TRBV7-3; size: NA; DNA: TGTGCCAGCAGCCCTAGTGGGAGTAGGTACAATGAGCAGTTCTTC; CDR3: CASSPSGSRYNEQFF
length: 13; J: TRBJ2-3; D: NA; V: TRBV7-2; size: NA; DNA: TGTGCCAGCAGCTTATCCTACACAGATACGCAGTATTTT; CDR3: CASSLSYTDTQYF
length: 13; J: TRBJ2-1; D: NA; V: TRBV11-1; size: NA; DNA: TGTGCCAGCAGCTTGACTAGTTACAATGAGCAGTTCTTC; CDR3: CASSLTSYNEQFF
length: 15; J: TRBJ2-5; D: NA; V: TRBV6-5; size: NA; DNA: TGTGCCAGCAGTTACGGGGACTTACCGCAAGAGACCCAGTACTTC; CDR3: CASSYGDLPQETQYF
length: 17; J: TRBJ1-1; D: NA; V: TRBV5-4; size: NA; DNA: TGTGCCAGCAGCGTACCGGGACTCACCGTCCAGAACACTGAAGCTTTCTTT; CDR3: CASSVPGLTVQNTEAFF
length: 15; J: TRBJ2-1; D: TRBD2; V: TRBV27; size: NA; DNA: TGTGCCAGCAGCCCGAGCGGGGAGGGCTACAATGAGCAGTTCTTC; CDR3: CASSPSGEGYNEQFF
length: 16; J: TRBJ2-3; D: NA; V: TRBV5-1; size: NA; DNA: TGCGCCAGCAGCTTTACTAGCCGGGAGAATACAGATACGCAGTATTTT; CDR3: CASSFTSRENTDTQYF
length: 15; J: TRBJ2-5; D: TRBD2; V: TRBV6-1; size: NA; DNA: TGTGCCAGCAGCGCGGGAGTAGCGGTGGGAGAGACCCAGTACTTC; CDR3: CASSAGVAVGETQYF
length: 16; J: TRBJ2-4; D: NA; V: TRBV11-2; size: NA; DNA: TGTGCCAGCAGCTTATGGGGGGATTTGGGCAAAAACATTCAGTACTTC; CDR3: CASSLWGDLGKNIQYF
length: 16; J: TRBJ2-1; D: NA; V: TRBV6-5; size: NA; DNA: TGTGCCAGCAGTTATCTGGCTACAAGGGGATACAATGAGCAGTTCTTC; CDR3: CASSYLATRGYNEQFF
length: 16; J: TRBJ2-1; D: TRBD2; V: TRBV25-1; size: NA; DNA: TGTGCCAGCAGTCATAGCGGGGGGGCGTCCTACAATGAGCAGTTCTTC; CDR3: CASSHSGGASYNEQFF
length: 14; J: TRBJ2-7; D: NA; V: TRBV4-1; size: NA; DNA: TGCGCCAGCAGGCGCCAAGCGATCGGCTACGAGCAGTACTTC; CDR3: CASRRQAIGYEQYF
length: 14; J: TRBJ2-5; D: TRBD2; V: TRBV4-2; size: once; DNA: TGTGCCAGCAGCCAAGAGGGACTGGGGGGGGTTCAGTACTTC; CDR3: CASSQEGLGGVQYF
length: 12; J: TRBJ1-2; D: NA; V: TRBV7-9; size: NA; DNA: TGTGCCAGCAGTATTTATAACTATGGCTACACCTTC; CDR3: CASSIYNYGYTF
length: 12; J: TRBJ1-4; D: NA; V: TRBV28; size: NA; DNA: TGTGCCAGGGGGGCGGGTAATGAAAAACTGTTTTTT; CDR3: CARGAGNEKLFF
length: 15; J: TRBJ1-1; D: TRBD1; V: TRBV15; size: NA; DNA: TGTGCCACCAGCAGGTCTCCAGGGGGGAACACTGAAGCTTTCTTT; CDR3: CATSRSPGGNTEAFF
length: 14; J: TRBJ1-4; D: TRBD1; V: TRBV5-1; size: NA; DNA: TGCGCCAGCAGCTGGACAGGTTCTAATGAAAAACTGTTTTTT; CDR3: CASSWTGSNEKLFF
length: 15; J: TRBJ1-5; D: NA; V: TRBV5-5; size: NA; DNA: TGTGCCAGCAGCTTGCCGGGGGAATTCAATCAGCCCCAGCATTTT; CDR3: CASSLPGEFNQPQHF
length: 14; J: TRBJ2-7; D: TRBD1; V: TRBV5-1; size: NA; DNA: TGCGCCAGCAGCTTGGGGCAGGGGGTCTACGAGCAGTACTTC; CDR3: CASSLGQGVYEQYF
length: 12; J: TRBJ1-1; D: NA; V: TRBV18; size: NA; DNA: TGTGCCAGCTCACCGTCCGGGACTGAAGCTTTCTTT; CDR3: CASSPSGTEAFF
length: 16; J: TRBJ1-1; D: NA; V: TRBV19; size: NA; DNA: TGTGCCAGTAGTCCTCGTTGGGGCAGGGTGAACACTGAAGCTTTCTTT; CDR3: CASSPRWGRVNTEAFF
length: 14; J: TRBJ1-1; D: NA; V: TRBV29-1; size: NA; DNA: TGCAGCGTCTACTACCAAGGCGAGAACACTGAAGCTTTCTTT; CDR3: CSVYYQGENTEAFF
length: 14; J: TRBJ2-5; D: NA; V: TRBV2; size: NA; DNA: TGTGCCAGCAGTACTATCCGGGACACAGAGACCCAGTACTTC; CDR3: CASSTIRDTETQYF
length: 16; J: TRBJ2-3; D: NA; V: TRBV14; size: NA; DNA: TGTGCCAGCAGCCGGGCGGGACAGCCTAGCACAGATACGCAGTATTTT; CDR3: CASSRAGQPSTDTQYF
length: 14; J: TRBJ2-7; D: TRBD1; V: TRBV28; size: NA; DNA: TGTGCCAGCAAAGGAACAGGGGGCCCCTACGAGCAGTACTTC; CDR3: CASKGTGGPYEQYF
length: 14; J: TRBJ2-1; D: NA; V: TRBV7-3; size: NA; DNA: TGTGCCAGCAGCCTCGGGACATCCGTCGATGAGCAGTTCTTC; CDR3: CASSLGTSVDEQFF
length: 14; J: TRBJ1-2; D: NA; V: TRBV9; size: NA; DNA: TGTGCCAGCAGCCTAACAGGGTGGGCTGATGGCTACACCTTC; CDR3: CASSLTGWADGYTF
length: 13; J: TRBJ2-1; D: NA; V: TRBV10-1; size: few; DNA: TGCGCCAGCAGTGAGTCTGGCGGGAAAAAGCAGTTCTTC; CDR3: CASSESGGKKQFF
length: 15; J: TRBJ1-4; D: NA; V: TRBV7-8; size: NA; DNA: TGTGCCAGCAGCTCTCATCGGGGGGGGGCGGCAAAACTGTTTTTT; CDR3: CASSSHRGGAAKLFF
length: 14; J: TRBJ2-7; D: NA; V: TRBV6-1; size: NA; DNA: TGTGCCAGCAGCCAGGCAGGGAACACCCACGAGCAGTACTTC; CDR3: CASSQAGNTHEQYF
length: 17; J: TRBJ2-3; D: TRBD2; V: TRBV28; size: NA; DNA: TGTGCCAGCAGTCCGGTACTAGCGGGAGCCCCCACAGATACGCAGTATTTT; CDR3: CASSPVLAGAPTDTQYF
length: 16; J: TRBJ2-1; D: TRBD2; V: TRBV7-3; size: NA; DNA: TGTGCCAGCAGCTTCCAAGGAGCGGGGAACTACAATGAGCAGTTCTTC; CDR3: CASSFQGAGNYNEQFF
length: 12; J: TRBJ2-7; D: NA; V: TRBV7-9; size: NA; DNA: TGTGCCAGCAGCTTAGCGTTTAACGAGCAGTACTTC; CDR3: CASSLAFNEQYF
length: 19; J: TRBJ2-4; D: NA; V: TRBV6-1; size: NA; DNA: TGTGCCAGCAGTGAAGCTAGTGACCGACCATCGCTAGCCAAAAACAGTCAGTACTTC; CDR3: CASSEASDRPSLAKNSQYF
length: 14; J: TRBJ1-1; D: NA; V: TRBV28; size: NA; DNA: TGTGCCAGCAGTCCACCTGGGGGGTACACTGAAGCTTTCTTT; CDR3: CASSPPGGYTEAFF
length: 22; J: TRBJ1-4; D: NA; V: TRBV21-1; size: NA; DNA: TGTGCCAGCAGCAAAGTGGGGGAGAGATATACAGGGCCAGACGCATCCGATGAAAAACTGTTTTTT; CDR3: CASSKVGERYTGPDASDEKLFF
length: 14; J: TRBJ2-1; D: TRBD1; V: TRBV6-4; size: NA; DNA: TGTGCCAGCAGAGTGATGACAGGGTCCAATGAGCAGTTCTTC; CDR3: CASRVMTGSNEQFF